The 29 T cell receptor beta chains reported below all come from one sample, sequenced in a study of PD-1 blockade in classical Hodgkin lymphoma (dated by TCRdb to the early 2020s). The library came from the immunoSEQ multiplex PCR assay. TCRdb holds this immuneACCESS table with in-frame rearrangements only. Some clones are missing; in checked studies, unresolved V genes explain under half, and the rest has no known cause. Counted in this sample were some 110,000 clones; more than 70% of them appeared once. Around 19% of the sample rests with the top ten. Per the publication, the time point label means: cycle 4 day 1 (C4D1), after more than five weeks of nivolumab. Every trial patient had relapsed following autologous stem cell transplantation, and prior brentuximab vedotin exposure was what differed among cohorts A, B and C. The sequencing here drew on peripheral blood mononuclear cells (PBMCs), taken before the fourth cycle of nivolumab. These receptors originate from a human donor with classical Hodgkin lymphoma.

This chain joins TRBV6-1 and TRBJ2-6; TRBD1 agrees at 8 bases. Trimming took 4 bases from V and 5 from J; bases not matched to a gene: 4. CDR3 size: 15 residues. CDR1 is MNHNS and CDR2 is SASEGT in the germline V gene. The CDR3 nucleotides are TGTGCCAGCAGTGGACAGGGGAACAGGGCCAACGTCCTGACTTTC. Protein sequence: CASSGQGNRANVLTF.

V usage is TRBV15 and J usage is TRBJ1-5; perhaps TRBD1 as D (5 bases). The V gene's germline CDR1 is LNHNV and CDR2 YYDKDF (reference sequence). The CDR3 is made up of 20 amino acids. Trimming removed 0 bases from V and 4 bases from J, with 25 bases in between. The CDR3 nucleotides read TGTGCCACCAGCAGAGAAGGGCCCCAGAGGACACTTGGGGGGAATCAGCCCCAGCATTTT. Its protein is CATSREGPQRTLGGNQPQHF. The complete variable domain, with remaining parts taken from reference TRBV15 and TRBJ1-5, reads DAMVIQNPRYQVTQFGKPVTLSCSQTLNHNVMYWYQQKSSQAPKLLFHYYDKDFNNEADTPDNFQSRRPNTSFCFLDIRSPGLGDTAMYLCATSREGPQRTLGGNQPQHFGDGTRLSIL.

The rearrangement joins TRBV19 to TRBJ2-7; D might be TRBD1 (5 bases). This CDR3 is built from 14 residues. Germline CDR1 LNHDA, CDR2 SQIVND (reference sequence). Deletions cut 2 bases from V and 2 bases from J, with 10 bases between. The CDR3 bases are TGTGCCAGTAGTATAAGTAAGGGGCCCTACGAGCAGTACTTC. Translation gives CASSISKGPYEQYF.

This chain connects TRBV9 to TRBJ1-5; TRBD1 is a possible D gene (6 bases). Germline lookup yields CDR1 SGDLS and CDR2 YYNGEE. Trimming cost V 0 bases and J 3 bases, with 19 bases left between them. The CDR3 covers 18 residues. CDR3 residues: CASSVVRGRNGSNQPQHF. The CDR3 coding sequence is TGTGCCAGCAGCGTAGTTAGGGGGAGGAACGGTTCCAATCAGCCCCAGCATTTT.

The chain joins TRBV10-2 to TRBJ2-7; the match to TRBD1 covers 7 bases. V was pared by 2 bases and J by 4 bases, with 8 bases of the junction left unmatched. Germline CDR1 and CDR2: WSHSY and SAAADI. This CDR3 comprises 15 residues. This chain's CDR3 is CASSELTGYGYEQYF. CDR3 coding DNA: TGCGCCAGCAGTGAGCTGACAGGGTATGGGTACGAGCAGTACTTC.

The CDR3 is CASSTPLSGKGGSYNEQFF. The CDR3 coding sequence is TGTGCCAGCTCTACTCCCCTTAGCGGGAAGGGGGGCTCCTACAATGAGCAGTTCTTC. The chain uses TRBV5-4 and TRBJ2-1; 8 bases are shared with TRBD2. The CDR3 is 19 residues long. Looked up from germline, CDR1 is SGHNT and CDR2 is YYREEE (reference sequence). Trimming removed 7 bases from V and 0 bases from J; junction bases left unmatched: 18. Supplemented by reference TRBV5-4 and TRBJ2-1, the full variable domain reads ETGVTQSPTHLIKTRGQQVTLRCSSQSGHNTVSWYQQALGQGPQFIFQYYREEENGRGNFPPRFSGLQFPNYSSELNVNALELDDSALYLCASSTPLSGKGGSYNEQFFGPGTRLTVL.

The chain has TRBV6-1 and TRBJ1-2; perhaps TRBD1 as D (6 bases). V was trimmed by 4 bases and J by 4 bases, leaving 16 bases between them. Germline V gene sequence: CDR1 MNHNS, CDR2 SASEGT. The CDR3 has 15 residues. The CDR3 loop reads CASSGRARGRYGYTF. In DNA form, the CDR3 reads TGTGCCAGCAGTGGACGGGCCAGGGGTCGCTATGGCTACACCTTC.

The chain combines TRBV11-1 with TRBJ1-1; D not resolved. This CDR3 has 14 amino acids. V was pared by 0 bases and J by 1 base, with 6 bases between. Germline V gene lookup returns CDR1 SGHAT and CDR2 FQDESV (reference sequence). The CDR3 sequence is CASSLAGANTEAFF. CDR3 DNA: TGTGCCAGCAGCTTAGCAGGAGCGAACACTGAAGCTTTCTTT.

For the CDR3, the DNA is TGTGCCAACGAGGGCTGCCCTGGAAACACCATATATTTT. Encoded protein: CANEGCPGNTIYF. The chain links TRBV21-1 to TRBJ1-3. TRBV21-1 is a documented pseudogene. The CDR3 is made up of 13 amino acids.

The genes are TRBV4-3 and TRBJ2-1; TRBD2 aligns across 14 bases. The CDR3 has 15 residues. V gave up 4 bases and J gave up 7 bases; unmatched junction bases: 3. Germline lookup yields CDR1 LGHNA and CDR2 YSLEER. The CDR3 spells CASSPGTSGSNEQFF. In DNA, the CDR3 is TGCGCCAGCAGCCCCGGGACTAGCGGGAGTAATGAGCAGTTCTTC.

The chain employs TRBV5-1 and TRBJ2-7, with a possible D match to TRBD1 (6 bases). The CDR3 runs 14 residues. V lost 0 bases, J lost 2 bases, and 9 bases lay in between. Germline V gene sequence: CDR1 SGHRS, CDR2 YFSETQ. CDR3 protein: CASSLVGGTYEQYF. The CDR3 nucleotides read TGCGCCAGCAGCTTGGTAGGGGGTACCTACGAGCAGTACTTC.

This chain links TRBV11-3 with TRBJ2-1; 14 bases fit TRBD2. The CDR3 is 17 residues long. The germline V gene encodes CDR1 SGHNT and CDR2 YENEEA. V was pared by 0 bases and J by 9 bases, with 7 bases of the junction left unmatched. CDR3 DNA: TGTGCCAGCAGCTTAGAGTGGACTAGCGGGAGGTTAGGTGAGCAGTTCTTC. Translating gives CASSLEWTSGRLGEQFF.

This chain uses TRBV27 with TRBJ2-1, with 13 bases aligning to TRBD2. This CDR3 has 14 residues. Germline V CDR1 and CDR2: MNHEY, SMNVEV (reference sequence). V trimming: 3 bases; J trimming: 13 bases; junction bases outside the gene matches: 6. DNA for the CDR3: TGTGCCAGCAGTTTTGGACTAGCGGGAGTCGGTCAGTTCTTC. Translated, it gives CASSFGLAGVGQFF.

This clone was observed a handful of times. The gene calls are TRBV30 and TRBJ1-1; 7 nucleotides line up with TRBD1. V lost 5 bases, J lost 0 bases, and 0 bases stayed unmatched. The CDR3 has 12 amino acids. From germline, CDR1 is GTSNPN and CDR2 SVGIG (reference sequence). The CDR3 is CAWDRVNTEAFF. DNA of the CDR3: TGTGCCTGGGACAGGGTGAACACTGAAGCTTTCTTT.

This clone was observed a single time. The CDR3 here is CASSKGPKYNEQFF. The CDR3, as DNA: TGCGCCAGCAGTAAAGGGCCGAAGTACAATGAGCAGTTCTTC. The J gene is TRBJ2-1, the V gene TRBV10-2; D gene ambiguous. In germline, CDR1 is WSHSY, CDR2 SAAADI. V was cut by 5 bases and J by 4 bases, with 12 bases left in between. The CDR3 consists of 14 residues.

The chain combines TRBV2 with TRBJ2-1, with 12 bases that match TRBD2. J gave up 0 bases and V 7 bases, and 13 bases lay outside the gene matches. The CDR3 is made up of 19 amino acids. Germline values: CDR1 SNHLY, CDR2 FYNNEI. CDR3 sequence reads: CASNHGPSGRGSSYNEQFF. DNA of the CDR3: TGTGCCAGCAACCACGGGCCTAGCGGGAGGGGGAGCTCCTACAATGAGCAGTTCTTC. Using reference TRBV2 and TRBJ2-1 for the parts outside the CDR3, the full variable domain is EPEVTQTPSHQVTQMGQEVILRCVPISNHLYFYWYRQILGQKVEFLVSFYNNEISEKSEIFDDQFSVERPDGSNFTLKIRSTKLEDSAMYFCASNHGPSGRGSSYNEQFFGPGTRLTVL.

V usage is TRBV19 and J usage is TRBJ2-3, with a possible D match to TRBD2 (6 bases). Looked up from germline, CDR1 is LNHDA and CDR2 is SQIVND (reference sequence). The V end lost 1 base, the J end lost 4 bases, and 15 bases lay between the germline ends. This CDR3 has 16 residues. CDR3 in amino acids: CASSIGGGGWADTQYF. The CDR3 DNA is TGTGCCAGTAGTATAGGGGGCGGAGGGTGGGCAGATACGCAGTATTTT.

V is TRBV10-3 and J is TRBJ1-4; D possibly corresponds to TRBD1 (6 bases). Germline V gene data show CDR1 as ENHRY and CDR2 as SYGVKD. Trimming took 4 bases from V and 0 from J, leaving 6 bases between them. There are 14 residues in the CDR3. The DNA for the CDR3 is TGTGCCATCAGTGCAGGGGCAACTAATGAAAAACTGTTTTTT. It specifies CAISAGATNEKLFF.

The CDR3 nucleotides are TGTGCCAGCAGCAACTGGGACAGGGGAAACGAAAAACTGTTTTTT. Translated, it gives CASSNWDRGNEKLFF. The chain combines TRBV7-9 with TRBJ1-4, with 10 bases lining up with TRBD1. Trimming took 5 bases from V and 8 from J; bases not matched to a gene: 8. CDR1 and CDR2 from the germline V gene are SEHNR and FQNEAQ (reference sequence). This CDR3 region has 15 residues.

CDR3 sequence (DNA): TGTGCCAGCACCAATAGCGGGTACTCCTACGAGCAGTACTTC. Translated: CASTNSGYSYEQYF. The chain joins TRBV21-1 to TRBJ2-7; TRBD2 is taken as the D call from the table, unchecked against the DNA. TRBV21-1 is a pseudogene. The CDR3 is made up of 14 amino acids.

The chain links TRBV10-1 to TRBJ1-5; possible D gene TRBD1, 5 bases. V gave up 5 bases and J gave up 1 base, with 9 bases separating them. Germline V lookup: CDR1 WNHNN, CDR2 SYGVQD (reference sequence). This CDR3 comprises 14 residues. CDR3 sequence (DNA): TGCGCCAGCAGTCCGGCAGGGAGCAATCAGCCCCAGCATTTT. Amino acid sequence: CASSPAGSNQPQHF.

The gene calls are TRBV27 and TRBJ2-7; D unclear. The germline gives CDR1 MNHEY, CDR2 SMNVEV (reference sequence). V was cut by 8 bases and J by 0 bases, with 8 bases left in between. The CDR3 totals 12 residues. In DNA form, the CDR3 reads TGTGCCAGCTCCCCTAGCTCCTACGAGCAGTACTTC. Translating it yields CASSPSSYEQYF.

This chain joins TRBV5-5 and TRBJ2-2, with 10 bases matching TRBD2. CDR1 is SGHKS, CDR2 YYEKEE, per germline (reference sequence). This CDR3 contains 17 residues. V lost 0 bases, J lost 1 base, and 3 bases stayed unmatched. CDR3 bases: TGTGCCAGCAGCTTGGTTAGCGGGAGGTTGAACACCGGGGAGCTGTTTTTT. It translates to CASSLVSGRLNTGELFF.

J is TRBJ2-7 and V is TRBV7-9, with no clear D. Germline V gives CDR1 SEHNR, CDR2 FQNEAQ (reference sequence). The CDR3 runs 15 residues. V lost 0 bases and J 3 bases, leaving 12 bases between the germline ends. In nucleotides, the CDR3 is TGTGCCAGCAGCTTAGCGGGTCAGGCAAACTACGAGCAGTACTTC. Translation: CASSLAGQANYEQYF.

This chain links TRBV6-5 with TRBJ1-1; maybe TRBD1 (5 bases). Between the trimmed V and J ends, which lost 10 bases and 0 bases, there was a span of 15 bases. In germline, CDR1 is MNHEY, CDR2 SVGAGI. CDR3 length: 14 residues. As DNA, the CDR3 is TGTGCCACCACCTTTGGGGCCATGAACACTGAAGCTTTCTTT. Protein sequence: CATTFGAMNTEAFF.

V gene TRBV11-1 combines with J gene TRBJ2-2; D uncertain. The V end was cut by 1 base, the J end by 2 bases, with 5 bases between. Germline lookup yields CDR1 SGHAT and CDR2 FQDESV (reference sequence). The CDR3 loop spans 14 amino acids. CDR3 DNA: TGTGCCAGCAGCTTAGGCAGAAACACCGGGGAGCTGTTTTTT. It is translated as CASSLGRNTGELFF.

A remark on this clone: Germline is not matched at one junction end, which may reflect a read error. The rearrangement links TRBV4-1 to TRBJ2-7; possibly TRBD1 or TRBD2 for D (5 bases each). The length of the CDR3 is 15 residues. The V gene's germline CDR1 is MGHRA and CDR2 YSYEKL. CDR3 DNA: TGCGCCAGCAGACAAGCACTCGGGGCTGACAAGGAGCAGTACTTC. Its protein product is CASRQALGADKEQYF.

This sequence joins TRBV19 and TRBJ2-6, with no clear D. The length of the CDR3 is 15 residues. Germline-derived CDR1 and CDR2 are LNHDA and SQIVND (reference sequence). The V gene lost 3 bases and the J gene lost 0 bases, with 6 bases spanning the gap. The CDR3 nucleotides read TGTGCCAGTAGTATTGGAGCCTCTGGGGCCAACGTCCTGACTTTC. As protein: CASSIGASGANVLTF.

The genes are TRBV4-1 and TRBJ2-6, with D possibly TRBD2 on 6 matching bases. Trimming shortened V by 4 bases and J by 0 bases, and 19 bases separated the two germline ends. The CDR3 sequence is 19 residues long. Germline CDR1 and CDR2: MGHRA and YSYEKL. As DNA, the CDR3 is TGCGCCAGCAGCCCACTATGGCGGGACGATCTCTCTGGGGCCAACGTCCTGACTTTC. It is translated as CASSPLWRDDLSGANVLTF.